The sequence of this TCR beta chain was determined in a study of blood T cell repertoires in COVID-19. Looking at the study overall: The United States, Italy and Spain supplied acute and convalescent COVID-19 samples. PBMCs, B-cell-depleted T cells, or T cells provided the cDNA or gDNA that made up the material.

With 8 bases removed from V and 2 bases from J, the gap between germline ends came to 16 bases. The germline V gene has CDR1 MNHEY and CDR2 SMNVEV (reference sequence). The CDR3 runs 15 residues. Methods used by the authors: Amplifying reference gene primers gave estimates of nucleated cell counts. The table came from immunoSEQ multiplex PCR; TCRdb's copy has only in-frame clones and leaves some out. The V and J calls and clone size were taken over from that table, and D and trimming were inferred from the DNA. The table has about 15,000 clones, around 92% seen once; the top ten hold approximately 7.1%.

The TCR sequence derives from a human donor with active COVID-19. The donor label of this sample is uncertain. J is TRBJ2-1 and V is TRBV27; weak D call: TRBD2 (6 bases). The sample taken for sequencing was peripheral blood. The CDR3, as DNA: TGTGCCAGCTCCTCGGGGGAGAGGACCTACAATGAGCAGTTCTTC. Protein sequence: CASSSGERTYNEQFF.